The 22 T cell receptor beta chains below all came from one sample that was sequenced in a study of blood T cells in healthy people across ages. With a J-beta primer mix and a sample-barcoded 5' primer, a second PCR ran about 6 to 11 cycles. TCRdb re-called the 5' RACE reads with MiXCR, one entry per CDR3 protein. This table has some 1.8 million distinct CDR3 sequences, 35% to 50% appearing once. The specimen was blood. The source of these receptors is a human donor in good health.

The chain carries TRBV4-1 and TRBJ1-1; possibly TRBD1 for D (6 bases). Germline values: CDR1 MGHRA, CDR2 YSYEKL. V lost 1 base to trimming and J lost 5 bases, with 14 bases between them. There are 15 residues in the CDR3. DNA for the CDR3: TGCGCCAGCAGCCAAGGAGGGGGGGGCGAGACTGAAGCTTTCTTT. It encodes CASSQGGGGETEAFF.

CDR3 in DNA: TGCGCCAGCAGCTTGGCCGCGGCTACGAATGAGCAGTTCTTC. It is translated as CASSLAAATNEQFF. The gene calls are TRBV5-1 and TRBJ2-1; no clear D gene. V lost 0 bases, J lost 7 bases, and 11 bases lay in between. CDR3 length: 14 residues. CDR1 SGHRS and CDR2 YFSETQ come from the germline V gene.

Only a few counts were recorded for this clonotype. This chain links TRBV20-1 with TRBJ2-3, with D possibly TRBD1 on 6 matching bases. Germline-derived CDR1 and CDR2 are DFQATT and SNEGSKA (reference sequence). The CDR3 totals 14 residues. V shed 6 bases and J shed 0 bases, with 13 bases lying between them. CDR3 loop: CSAGTPTSTDTQYF. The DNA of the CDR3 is TGCAGTGCCGGGACACCGACTAGCACAGATACGCAGTATTTT.

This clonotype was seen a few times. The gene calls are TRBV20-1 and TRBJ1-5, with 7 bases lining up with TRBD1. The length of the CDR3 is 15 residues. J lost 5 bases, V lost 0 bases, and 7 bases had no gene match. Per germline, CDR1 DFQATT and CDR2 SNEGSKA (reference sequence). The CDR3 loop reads CSARDRKGADQPQHF. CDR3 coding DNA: TGCAGTGCTAGAGATCGTAAGGGGGCAGATCAGCCCCAGCATTTT.

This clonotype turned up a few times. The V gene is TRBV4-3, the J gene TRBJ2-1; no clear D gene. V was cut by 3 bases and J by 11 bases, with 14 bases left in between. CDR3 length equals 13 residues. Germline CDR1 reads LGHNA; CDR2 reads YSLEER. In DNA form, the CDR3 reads TGCGCCAGCAGCCACGATTACAGATTTAAGCAGTTCTTC. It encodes CASSHDYRFKQFF.

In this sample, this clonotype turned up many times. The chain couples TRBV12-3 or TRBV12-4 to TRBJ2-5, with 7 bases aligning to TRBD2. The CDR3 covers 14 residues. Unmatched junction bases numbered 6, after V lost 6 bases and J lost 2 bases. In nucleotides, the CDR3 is TGTGCCAGCAGCCCTAGCGGACAACAAGAGACCCAGTACTTC. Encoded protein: CASSPSGQQETQYF.

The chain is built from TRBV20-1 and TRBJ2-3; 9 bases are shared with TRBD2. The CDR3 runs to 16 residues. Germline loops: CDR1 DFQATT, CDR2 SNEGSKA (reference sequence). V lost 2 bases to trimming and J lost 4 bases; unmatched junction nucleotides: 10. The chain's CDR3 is CSARIFGLASSDTQYF. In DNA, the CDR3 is TGCAGTGCTAGAATTTTTGGACTAGCGAGCTCAGATACGCAGTATTTT.

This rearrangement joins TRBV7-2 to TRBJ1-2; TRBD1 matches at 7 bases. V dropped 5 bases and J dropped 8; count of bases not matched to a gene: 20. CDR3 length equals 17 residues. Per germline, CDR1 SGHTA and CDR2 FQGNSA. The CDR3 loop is CASSPVPPGQFLQGYTF. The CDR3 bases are TGTGCCAGCAGCCCCGTCCCCCCGGGACAGTTCCTTCAGGGCTACACCTTC.

The CDR3 sequence: CASSLGTGTGSSYEQYF. Written as DNA, the CDR3 is TGTGCCAGCAGCTTAGGTACGGGGACAGGTTCCTCCTACGAGCAGTACTTC. V and J are TRBV11-2 and TRBJ2-5; 8 nucleotides match TRBD1. The end of the DNA is better explained by TRBJ2-7, so the J call may be wrong. The CDR3 loop spans 17 amino acids. The V gene's germline CDR1 is SGHAT and CDR2 FQNNGV.

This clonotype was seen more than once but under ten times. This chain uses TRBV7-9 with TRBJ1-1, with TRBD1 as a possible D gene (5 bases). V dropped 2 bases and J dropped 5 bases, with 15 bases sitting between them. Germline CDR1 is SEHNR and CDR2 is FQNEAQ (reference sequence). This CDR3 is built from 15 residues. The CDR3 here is CASSLSVGGLTEAFF. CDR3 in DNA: TGTGCCAGCAGCTTATCGGTGGGGGGTTTGACTGAAGCTTTCTTT.

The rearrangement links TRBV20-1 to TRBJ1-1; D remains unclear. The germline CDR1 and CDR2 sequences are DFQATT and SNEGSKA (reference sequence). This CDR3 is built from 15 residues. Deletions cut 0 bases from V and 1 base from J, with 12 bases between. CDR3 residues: CSARDRHFTNTEAFF. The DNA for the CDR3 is TGCAGTGCTAGAGATCGACATTTCACGAACACTGAAGCTTTCTTT.

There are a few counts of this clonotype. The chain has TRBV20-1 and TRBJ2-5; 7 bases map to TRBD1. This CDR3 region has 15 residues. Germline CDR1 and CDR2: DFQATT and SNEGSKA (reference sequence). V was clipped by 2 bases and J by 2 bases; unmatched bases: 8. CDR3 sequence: CSARRTQGEQETQYF. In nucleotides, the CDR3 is TGCAGTGCTAGAAGGACCCAGGGGGAACAAGAGACCCAGTACTTC.

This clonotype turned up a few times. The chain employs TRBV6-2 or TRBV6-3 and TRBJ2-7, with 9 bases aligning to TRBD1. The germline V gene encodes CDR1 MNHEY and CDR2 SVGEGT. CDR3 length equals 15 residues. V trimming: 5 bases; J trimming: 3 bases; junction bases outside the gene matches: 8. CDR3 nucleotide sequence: TGTGCCAGCAGTCGACCCGGGACAGGGCGCTACGAGCAGTACTTC. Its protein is CASSRPGTGRYEQYF.

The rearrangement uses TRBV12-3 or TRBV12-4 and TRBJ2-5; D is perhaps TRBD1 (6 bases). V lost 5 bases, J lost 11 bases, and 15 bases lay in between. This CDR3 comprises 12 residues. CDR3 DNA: TGTGCCAGCAGTCGAACCGGACAGAGGCAGTACTTC. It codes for CASSRTGQRQYF.

The CDR3 DNA reads as TGCGCCAGCGGTTTAGCGGGGGGCTCTGAGACCCAGTTCTTC. It codes for CASGLAGGSETQFF. The rearrangement joins TRBV5-1 to TRBJ2-1; 10 bases are a match to TRBD2. Germline values: CDR1 SGHRS, CDR2 YFSETQ. J was trimmed by 13 bases and V by 7 bases; bases with no gene match: 14. The CDR3 length is 14 residues. Complete variable domain (other parts from reference TRBV5-1 and TRBJ2-1): KAGVTQTPRYLIKTRGQQVTLSCSPISGHRSVSWYQQTPGQGLQFLFEYFSETQRNKGNFPGRFSGRQFSNSRSEMNVSTLELGDSALYLCASGLAGGSETQFFGPGTRLTVL.

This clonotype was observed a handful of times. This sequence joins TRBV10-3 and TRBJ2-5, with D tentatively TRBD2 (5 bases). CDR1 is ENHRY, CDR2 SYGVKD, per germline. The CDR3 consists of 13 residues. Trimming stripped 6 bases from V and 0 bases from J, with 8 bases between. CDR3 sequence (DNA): TGTGCCATCAGGCCCGGGGACCAAGAGACCCAGTACTTC. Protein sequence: CAIRPGDQETQYF.

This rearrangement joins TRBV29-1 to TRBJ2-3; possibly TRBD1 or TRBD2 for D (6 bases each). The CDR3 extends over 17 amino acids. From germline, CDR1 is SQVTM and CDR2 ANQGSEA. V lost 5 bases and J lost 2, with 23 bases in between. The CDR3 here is CSVLTAISGAYTDTQYF. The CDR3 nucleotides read TGCAGCGTTCTGACGGCTATATCGGGGGCTTACACAGATACGCAGTATTTT.

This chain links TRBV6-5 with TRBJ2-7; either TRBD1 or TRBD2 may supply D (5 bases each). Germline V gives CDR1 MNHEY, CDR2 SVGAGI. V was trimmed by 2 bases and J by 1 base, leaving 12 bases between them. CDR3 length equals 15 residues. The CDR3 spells CASSYASGTSYEQYF. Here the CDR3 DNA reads TGTGCCAGCAGTTACGCCTCCGGGACGTCCTACGAGCAGTACTTC.

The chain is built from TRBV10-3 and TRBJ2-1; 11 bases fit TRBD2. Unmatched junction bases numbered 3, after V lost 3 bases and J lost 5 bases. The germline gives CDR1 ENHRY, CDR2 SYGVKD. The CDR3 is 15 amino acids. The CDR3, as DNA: TGTGCCATCAGTGAAGCTAGCGGGGGGAACAATGAGCAGTTCTTC. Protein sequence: CAISEASGGNNEQFF.

This CDR3 reads CASSQESDKYNEQFF. DNA for the CDR3: TGTGCCAGCAGCCAAGAAAGTGACAAATACAATGAGCAGTTCTTC. The chain recombines TRBV4-2 with TRBJ2-1; D not resolved. V was pared by 0 bases and J by 4 bases, with 10 bases between. The CDR3 is 15 residues long. Germline V CDR1 and CDR2: LGHNA, YNFKEQ.

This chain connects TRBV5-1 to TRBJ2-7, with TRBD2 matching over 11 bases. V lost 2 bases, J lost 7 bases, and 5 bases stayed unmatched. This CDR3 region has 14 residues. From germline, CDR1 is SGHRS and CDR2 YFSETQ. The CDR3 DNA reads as TGCGCCAGCAGCTTACCAACTAGCGGGGGTGAGCAGTACTTC. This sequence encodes CASSLPTSGGEQYF.

Written as DNA, the CDR3 is TGTGCCAGCAGCTTATGGGCAGGATTATCCTACGAGCAGTACTTC. Its translation: CASSLWAGLSYEQYF. The chain carries TRBV7-8 and TRBJ2-7; D not certain. V dropped 2 bases and J dropped 1 base, with 12 bases sitting between them. The CDR3 is 15 residues long. Per germline, CDR1 SGHVS and CDR2 FQNEAQ.